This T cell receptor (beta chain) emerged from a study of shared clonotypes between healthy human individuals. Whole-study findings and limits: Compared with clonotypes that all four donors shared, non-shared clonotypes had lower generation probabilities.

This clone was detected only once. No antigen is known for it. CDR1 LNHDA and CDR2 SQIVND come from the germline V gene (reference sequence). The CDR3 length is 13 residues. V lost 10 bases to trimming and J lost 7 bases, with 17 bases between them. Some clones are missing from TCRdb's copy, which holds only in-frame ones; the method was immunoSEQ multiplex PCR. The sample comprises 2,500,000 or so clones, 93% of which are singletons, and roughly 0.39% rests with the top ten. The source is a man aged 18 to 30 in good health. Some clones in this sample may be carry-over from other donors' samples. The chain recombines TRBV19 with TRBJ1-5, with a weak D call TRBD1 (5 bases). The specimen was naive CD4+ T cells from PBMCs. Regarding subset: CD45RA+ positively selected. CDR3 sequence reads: CATAAGLGQPQHF. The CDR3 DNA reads TGTGCCACCGCAGCGGGGCTCGGACAGCCCCAGCATTTT.